These T cell receptor beta chains were read from a single sample in a study of CD8 T cells in cerebrospinal fluid in Alzheimer's disease. TCRdb reanalyzed the 10x single-cell sequencing reads and collapses them to one entry per CDR3 protein, without DNA. The ten top clones account for 7% to 10%, within a sample of roughly 1,700 distinct CDR3 sequences. The sequenced material came from cerebrospinal fluid. The receptors were gathered from a human donor with mild cognitive impairment. The CDR3 runs from the conserved cysteine through the conserved F or W. Fields, in order: V gene, J gene, clone size, CDR3 protein. Part of the rows lack a size; the others show once, few, many or a class for expanded clones.

TRBV7-2,TRBJ2-1,large,CASSLGSSSYNEQFF
TRBV12-3/TRBV12-4,TRBJ2-1,medium-sized,CASSLVAPTSYNEQFF
TRBV28,TRBJ1-2,medium-sized,CASSLHTKQGNGYTF
TRBV28,TRBJ2-2,medium-sized,CASSILAVNTGELFF
TRBV30,TRBJ2-7,medium-sized,CAWRSGGHLVYEQYF
TRBV6-1,TRBJ2-3,NA,CASTEGVGTDTQYF
TRBV12-3/TRBV12-4,TRBJ2-1,medium-sized,CASRAGGGGLVEQFF
TRBV18,TRBJ1-5,medium-sized,CASSRSNQPQHF
TRBV27,TRBJ1-6,medium-sized,CASSRTGGDSPLHF
TRBV20-1,TRBJ2-5,medium-sized,CSATSGGETQYF
TRBV7-8,TRBJ2-7,NA,CASSSVVRAEGYEQYF
TRBV24-1,TRBJ1-2,medium-sized,CATSERTGYGYTF
TRBV10-3,TRBJ2-7,NA,CAISGGTVVSYEQYF
TRBV7-3,TRBJ2-1,medium-sized,CASSLTGQGSYNEQFF
TRBV2,TRBJ1-2,NA,CASLTRGTGGGYTF
TRBV9,TRBJ1-1,medium-sized,CASSPSDSYTEAFF
TRBV19,TRBJ2-7,medium-sized,CASSRVDSYEQYF
TRBV12-3/TRBV12-4,TRBJ2-7,medium-sized,CASILSYEQYF
TRBV10-3,TRBJ1-5,medium-sized,CAIRGDRDDPQHF
TRBV28,TRBJ2-5,NA,CASSGDRKPQETQYF
TRBV2,TRBJ2-5,medium-sized,CASSAWGSGRVYQETQYF
TRBV28,TRBJ2-1,medium-sized,CASSPWTSGRANLNNEQFF
TRBV20-1,TRBJ2-3,NA,CSAGTGRSTDTQYF
TRBV29-1,TRBJ2-1,medium-sized,CSVVSWDEQFF
TRBV7-6,TRBJ2-1,medium-sized,CASSFRLAGPQFF
TRBV6-1,TRBJ2-5,medium-sized,CASTAVRETQYF
TRBV9,TRBJ2-3,medium-sized,CASSASGKLDTQYF
TRBV15,TRBJ2-1,NA,CATSSLWTSGRAKDYNEQFF
TRBV3-1,TRBJ2-7,NA,CASSQGPPGTGGSSYEQYF
TRBV5-1,TRBJ2-7,large,CASSTDRGPLYEQYF
TRBV19,TRBJ1-5,medium-sized,CASSMRGLGNQPQHF
TRBV7-2,TRBJ1-5,NA,CASSLEAGTNQPQHF
TRBV27,TRBJ2-4,large,CASSLGIKNIQYF
TRBV9,TRBJ1-3,NA,CASTGTSSGNTIYF
TRBV18,TRBJ1-6,medium-sized,CASSPRTGGGYNSPLHF
TRBV2,TRBJ1-1,NA,CASTQGRTNTEAFF